This TCR beta chain is from a study of blood T cell repertoires in COVID-19. Study-wide context: Donors in the United States, Italy and Spain gave samples during acute or convalescent COVID-19.

Assay: immunoSEQ multiplex PCR; the TCRdb copy retains only in-frame clones and omits some. Here the sample spans tens of thousands of clones, 83% being singletons. This CDR3 has 18 amino acids. Germline-derived CDR1 and CDR2 are SGHRS and YFSETQ. V lost 4 bases to trimming and J lost 2 bases; unmatched junction nucleotides: 8. This receptor was obtained from a human donor in a cohort sampled during active COVID-19. The chain uses TRBV5-1 and TRBJ2-5; 16 bases map to TRBD2. Source material: peripheral blood. The CDR3 nucleotides read TGCGCCAGCAGCATAGGGACTAGCGGGGGGGTTAAACAAGAGACCCAGTACTTC. As protein: CASSIGTSGGVKQETQYF.